Reported below is one T cell receptor (beta chain). Its antigen is unidentified. The germline V gene encodes CDR1 LGHDT and CDR2 YNNKEL (reference sequence). This CDR3 contains 12 residues. V lost 0 bases and J lost 8, with 5 bases in between. Time point defined: pre-treatment sample, taken before nivolumab and TIL therapy. Tumor tissue came from excised metastases, mostly pleural nodules or supraclavicular lymph nodes. Tumors were harvested before any PD-1/PD-L1 blockade. This was the immunoSEQ v3 assay. Assay: immunoSEQ multiplex PCR; the TCRdb copy retains only in-frame clones and omits some. The sample has under 100,000 clones; about 71% are singletons. The sample comes from a study of TIL therapy for anti-PD-1-resistant metastatic lung cancer. Broader study findings: Compared with baseline intratumoral T cells, expanded TIL cultures were more clonal and less diverse (approximately 6% vs 31%). Patients were highly selected, enriched for treatment-naive, never-smoker and oncogene-addicted cases.

This chain joins TRBV3-1 (or the pseudogene TRBV3-2) and TRBJ1-3; D not resolved. The clonotype was recovered from a person aged 25 to 79 with non-small cell lung cancer. The material was tumor tissue, obtained at baseline. CDR3 DNA: TGTGCCAGCAGCCAAGATAGGGACACCATATATTTT. Its translation: CASSQDRDTIYF.